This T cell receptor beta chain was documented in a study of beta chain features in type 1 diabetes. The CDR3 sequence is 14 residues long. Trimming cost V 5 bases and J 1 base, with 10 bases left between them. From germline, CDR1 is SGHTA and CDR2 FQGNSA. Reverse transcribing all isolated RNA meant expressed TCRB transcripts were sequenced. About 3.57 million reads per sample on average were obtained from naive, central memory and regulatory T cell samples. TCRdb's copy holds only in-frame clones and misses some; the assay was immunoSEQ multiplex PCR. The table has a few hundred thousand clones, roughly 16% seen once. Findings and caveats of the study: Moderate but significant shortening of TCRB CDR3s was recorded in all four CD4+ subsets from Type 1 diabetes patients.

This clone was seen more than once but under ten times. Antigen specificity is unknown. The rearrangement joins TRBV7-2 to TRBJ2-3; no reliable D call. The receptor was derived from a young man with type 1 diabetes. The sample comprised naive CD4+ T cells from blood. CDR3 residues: CASSPMTGTDTQYF. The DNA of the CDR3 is TGTGCCAGCAGCCCGATGACCGGCACAGATACGCAGTATTTT.